The sequence of this T cell receptor beta chain was determined in a study of T cell responses to AZD1222 COVID-19 vaccine. Whole-study findings and limits: Repertoire samples came only from after the peak T cell response. Spike-wide vaccine-associated CD4 TCRs dominated at 160-218 and 743-854. Donors were largely white British and mainly female; clonal diversity was possibly underestimated.

To note about this clone: What it binds is unknown.

Trimming left V 4 bases short and J 3 bases short, with 13 bases between. The length of the CDR3 is 14 residues. Germline CDR1 and CDR2: SGHRS and YFSETQ. Profiled with immunoSEQ multiplex PCR; TCRdb holds only in-frame clones, not every one. The repertoire holds about 140,000 clones, with more than 75% as singletons. The sample in question was peripheral blood, obtained 28 days after the second AZD1222 dose. The receptor was derived from an adult who received the AZD1222 COVID-19 vaccine. The chain recombines TRBV5-1 with TRBJ1-2, with D possibly matching TRBD1 (6 bases). The CDR3 sequence is CASSNLGGDYGYTF. CDR3 nucleotides: TGCGCCAGCAGCAACCTAGGGGGAGACTATGGCTACACCTTC.